Reported below is one T cell receptor (beta chain). The clone's antigen remains unknown. No qualities accompany the bases; no much larger clone lies one base away. The method behind the library was 5' RACE. Sequencer: Illumina MiSeq. TCRdb itself trimmed the public reads at Q25 with fastp, ran MiXCR and retained productive beta chains. Here each entry gathers all rows of one CDR3 protein and keeps the most common genes and DNA. Here the sample has 45,000 to 60,000 distinct CDR3 sequences; about a fifth occur a single time. Clones ranked in the top ten supply more than 2.5% of the sample. This entry comes from a study of chronic HIV infection and antiretroviral therapy (dated by TCRdb to 2014 to 2015). CDR1 SQVTM and CDR2 ANQGSEA were looked up in the germline V gene. The CDR3 goes from the cysteine to the phenylalanine over 15 residues. Kept here is only the CDR3 DNA, which spans 45 bases and is read in frame from base 1. V lost 3 bases and J lost 1 base; the stretch between them is 15 bases long.

This receptor was obtained from an adult who had HIV and had not received antiretroviral therapy, or was an uninfected healthy control (not recorded which). The chain was built from TRBV29-1 and TRBJ1-1, with the D segment identity uncertain. Sequencing was carried out using peripheral blood. The bases read TGCAGCGTTGATTTCGGCGCGGTTGGGAACACTGAAGCTTTCTTT. Translated, it gives CSVDFGAVGNTEAFF.